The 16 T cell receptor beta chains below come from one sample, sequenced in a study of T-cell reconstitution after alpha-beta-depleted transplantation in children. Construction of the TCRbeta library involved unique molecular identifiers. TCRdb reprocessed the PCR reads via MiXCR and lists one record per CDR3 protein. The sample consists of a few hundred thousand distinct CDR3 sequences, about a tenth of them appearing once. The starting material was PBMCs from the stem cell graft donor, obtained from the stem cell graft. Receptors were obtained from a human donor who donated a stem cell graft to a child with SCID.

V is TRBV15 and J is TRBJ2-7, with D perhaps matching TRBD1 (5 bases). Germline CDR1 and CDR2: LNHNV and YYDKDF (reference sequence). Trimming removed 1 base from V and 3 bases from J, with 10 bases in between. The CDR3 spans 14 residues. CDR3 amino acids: CATSRAGYDYEQYF. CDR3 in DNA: TGTGCCACCAGCAGAGCAGGGTATGACTACGAGCAGTACTTC.

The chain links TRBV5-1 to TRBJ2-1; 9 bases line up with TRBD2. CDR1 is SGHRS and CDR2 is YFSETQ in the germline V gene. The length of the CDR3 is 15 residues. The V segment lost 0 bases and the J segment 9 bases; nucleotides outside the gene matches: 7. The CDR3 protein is CASSLVLAGLGEQFF. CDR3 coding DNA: TGCGCCAGCAGCTTGGTCCTAGCGGGGCTTGGTGAGCAGTTCTTC.

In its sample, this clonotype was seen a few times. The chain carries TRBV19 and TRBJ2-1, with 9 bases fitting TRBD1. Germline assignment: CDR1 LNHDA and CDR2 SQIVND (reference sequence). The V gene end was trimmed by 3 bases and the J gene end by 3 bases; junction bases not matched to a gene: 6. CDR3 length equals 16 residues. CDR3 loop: CASSIPGTGNYNEQFF. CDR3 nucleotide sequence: TGTGCCAGTAGTATTCCCGGGACAGGGAACTACAATGAGCAGTTCTTC. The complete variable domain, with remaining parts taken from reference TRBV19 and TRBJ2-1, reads DGGITQSPKYLFRKEGQNVTLSCEQNLNHDAMYWYRQDPGQGLRLIYYSQIVNDFQKGDIAEGYSVSREKKESFPLTVTSAQKNPTAFYLCASSIPGTGNYNEQFFGPGTRLTVL.

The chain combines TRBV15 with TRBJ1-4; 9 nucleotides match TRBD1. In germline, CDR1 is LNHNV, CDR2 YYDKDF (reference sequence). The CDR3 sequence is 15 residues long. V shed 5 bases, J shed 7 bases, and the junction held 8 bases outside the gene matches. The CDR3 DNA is TGTGCCACCAGCTCAACCGGGACAGGGCTTGAAAAACTGTTTTTT. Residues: CATSSTGTGLEKLFF.

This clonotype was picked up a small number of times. CDR3 DNA: TGTGCCAGCAGTGAACGGTTGATCTACGAGCAGTACTTC. This codes for CASSERLIYEQYF. The chain is built from TRBV2 and TRBJ2-7; D not resolved. Trimming cost V 2 bases and J 3 bases, with 8 bases left between them. The CDR3 runs to 13 residues. Germline CDR1 and CDR2: SNHLY and FYNNEI.

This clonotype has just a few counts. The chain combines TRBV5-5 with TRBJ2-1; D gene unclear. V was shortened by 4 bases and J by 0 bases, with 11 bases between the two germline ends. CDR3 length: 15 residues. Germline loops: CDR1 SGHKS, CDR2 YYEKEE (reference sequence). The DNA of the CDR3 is TGTGCCAGCAGCCCAAACACCGGCTCCTACAATGAGCAGTTCTTC. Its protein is CASSPNTGSYNEQFF.

Written as DNA, the CDR3 is TGCAGTGCTAGAGAAGGTAGAGCCGGCAATTCACCCCTCCACTTT. It encodes CSAREGRAGNSPLHF. This chain joins TRBV20-1 and TRBJ1-6; D gene uncertain. The CDR3 is made up of 15 amino acids. Germline CDR1 and CDR2: DFQATT and SNEGSKA (reference sequence). V lost 0 bases to trimming and J lost 7 bases, with 13 bases between them.

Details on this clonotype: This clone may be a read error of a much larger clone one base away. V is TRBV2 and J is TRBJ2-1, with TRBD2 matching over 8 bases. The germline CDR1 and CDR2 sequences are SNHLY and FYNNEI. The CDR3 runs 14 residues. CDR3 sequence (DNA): TGTGCCAGCAGAAGCGGGGGAGTTTACAATGTGCAGTTCTTC. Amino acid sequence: CASRSGGVYNVQFF.

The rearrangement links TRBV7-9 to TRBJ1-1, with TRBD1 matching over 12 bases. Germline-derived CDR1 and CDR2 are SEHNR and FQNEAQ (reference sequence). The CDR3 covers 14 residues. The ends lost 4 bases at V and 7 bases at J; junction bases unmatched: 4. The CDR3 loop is CASSYGTGGGEAFF. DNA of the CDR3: TGTGCCAGCAGCTATGGGACAGGGGGCGGTGAAGCTTTCTTT.

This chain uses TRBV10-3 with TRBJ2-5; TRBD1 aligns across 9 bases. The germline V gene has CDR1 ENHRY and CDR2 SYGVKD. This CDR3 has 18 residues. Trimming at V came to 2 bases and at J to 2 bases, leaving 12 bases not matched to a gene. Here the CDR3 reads CAISEASGTGTTQETQYF. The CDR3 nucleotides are TGTGCCATCAGTGAGGCCTCCGGGACAGGGACGACTCAAGAGACCCAGTACTTC.

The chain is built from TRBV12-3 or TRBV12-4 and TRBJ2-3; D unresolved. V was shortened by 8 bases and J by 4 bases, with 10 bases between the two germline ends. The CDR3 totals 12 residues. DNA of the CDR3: TGTGCCAGCTCACGGGCTCCAGATACGCAGTATTTT. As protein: CASSRAPDTQYF.

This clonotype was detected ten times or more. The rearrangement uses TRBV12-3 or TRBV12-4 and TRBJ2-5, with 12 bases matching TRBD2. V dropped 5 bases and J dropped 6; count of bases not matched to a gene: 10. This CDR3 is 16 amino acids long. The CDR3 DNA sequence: TGTGCCAGCAGTCCGGAGACTAGCGGGGGCGGGAAGACCCAGTACTTC. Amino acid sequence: CASSPETSGGGKTQYF.

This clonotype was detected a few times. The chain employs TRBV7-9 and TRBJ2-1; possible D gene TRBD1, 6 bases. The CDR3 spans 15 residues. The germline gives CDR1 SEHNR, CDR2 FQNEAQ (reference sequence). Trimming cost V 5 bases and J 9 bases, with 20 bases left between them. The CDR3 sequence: CASSINRDGLTEQFF. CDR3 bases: TGTGCCAGCAGCATAAACAGGGATGGTCTTACTGAGCAGTTCTTC.

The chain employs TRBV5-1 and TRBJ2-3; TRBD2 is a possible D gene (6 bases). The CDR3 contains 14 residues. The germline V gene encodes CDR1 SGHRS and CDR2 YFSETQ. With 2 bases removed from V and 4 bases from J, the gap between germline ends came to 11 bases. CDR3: CASSLLAISDTQYF. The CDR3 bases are TGCGCCAGCAGCTTACTAGCCATATCAGATACGCAGTATTTT.

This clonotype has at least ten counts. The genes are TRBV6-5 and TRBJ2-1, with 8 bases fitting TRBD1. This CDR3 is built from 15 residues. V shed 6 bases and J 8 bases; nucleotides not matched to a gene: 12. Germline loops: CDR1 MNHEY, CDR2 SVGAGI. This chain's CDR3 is CASSPGGSRGYEQFF. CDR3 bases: TGTGCCAGCAGCCCAGGGGGCTCAAGGGGCTATGAGCAGTTCTTC.

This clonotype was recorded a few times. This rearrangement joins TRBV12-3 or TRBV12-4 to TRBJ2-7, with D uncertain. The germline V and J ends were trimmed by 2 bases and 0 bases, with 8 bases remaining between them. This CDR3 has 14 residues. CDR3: CASSLRPSSYEQYF. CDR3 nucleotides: TGTGCCAGCAGTTTAAGGCCGAGCTCCTACGAGCAGTACTTC.